This T cell receptor beta chain was sequenced during a study of cytomegalovirus exposure and HLA in healthy donors. In the case of this clone: Antigen: not known.

CDR3 length: 12 residues. V lost 1 base, J lost 12 bases, and 4 bases stayed unmatched. Germline lookup yields CDR1 SQVTM and CDR2 ANQGSEA. This cohort consisted of healthy bone marrow donors. With 60 Vbeta and 13 Jbeta primers, the PCR was carried out. The assay was immunoSEQ multiplex PCR, and TCRdb's table has in-frame clones only and misses some. The sample comprises about 160,000 clones, roughly 87% of which are singletons, and 1.5% rests with the top ten. Overall study results and limits: Previously analyzed data showed that most TCR beta V segments were productive at a frequency of about 90% or about 30%.

The chain has TRBV29-1 and TRBJ1-4, with 8 bases fitting TRBD1. The source of this sequence is a girl aged 5-17 years in good health and CMV-seropositive. The material sequenced was PBMCs. The CDR3 DNA is TGCAGCGTTGAAGCACAGGGGGGGGAACTGTTTTTT. It specifies CSVEAQGGELFF.